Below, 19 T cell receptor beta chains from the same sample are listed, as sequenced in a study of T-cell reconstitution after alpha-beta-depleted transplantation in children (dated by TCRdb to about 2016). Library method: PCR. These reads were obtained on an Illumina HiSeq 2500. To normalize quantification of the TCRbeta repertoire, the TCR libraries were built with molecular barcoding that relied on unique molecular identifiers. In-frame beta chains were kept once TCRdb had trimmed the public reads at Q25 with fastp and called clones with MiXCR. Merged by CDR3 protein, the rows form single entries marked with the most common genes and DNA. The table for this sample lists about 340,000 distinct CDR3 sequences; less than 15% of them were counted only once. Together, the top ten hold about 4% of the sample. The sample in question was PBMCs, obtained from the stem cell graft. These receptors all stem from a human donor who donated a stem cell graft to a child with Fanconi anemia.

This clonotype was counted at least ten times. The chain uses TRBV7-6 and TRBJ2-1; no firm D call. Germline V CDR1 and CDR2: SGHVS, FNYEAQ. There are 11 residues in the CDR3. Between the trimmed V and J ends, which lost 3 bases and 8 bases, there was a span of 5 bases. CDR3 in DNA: TGTGCCAGCAGCTTTAGCCATGAGCAGTTCTTC. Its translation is CASSFSHEQFF.

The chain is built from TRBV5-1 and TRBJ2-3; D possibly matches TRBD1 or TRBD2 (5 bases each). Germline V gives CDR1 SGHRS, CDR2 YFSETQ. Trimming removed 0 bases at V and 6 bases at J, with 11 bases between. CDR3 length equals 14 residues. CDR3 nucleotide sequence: TGCGCCAGCAGCTTGGAGAGTCGGGGCGATACGCAGTATTTT. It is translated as CASSLESRGDTQYF.

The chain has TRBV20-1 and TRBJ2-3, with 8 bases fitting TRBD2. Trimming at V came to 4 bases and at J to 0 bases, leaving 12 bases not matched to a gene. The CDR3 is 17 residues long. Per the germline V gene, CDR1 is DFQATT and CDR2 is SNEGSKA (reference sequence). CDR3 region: CSATPRGGIISTDTQYF. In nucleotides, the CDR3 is TGCAGTGCTACTCCCCGCGGGGGGATAATAAGCACAGATACGCAGTATTTT.

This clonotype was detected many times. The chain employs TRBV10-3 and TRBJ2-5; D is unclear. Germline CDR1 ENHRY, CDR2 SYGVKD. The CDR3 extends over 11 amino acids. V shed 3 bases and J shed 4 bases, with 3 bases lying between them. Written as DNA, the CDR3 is TGTGCCATCAGTGAATCAGAGACCCAGTACTTC. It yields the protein CAISESETQYF.

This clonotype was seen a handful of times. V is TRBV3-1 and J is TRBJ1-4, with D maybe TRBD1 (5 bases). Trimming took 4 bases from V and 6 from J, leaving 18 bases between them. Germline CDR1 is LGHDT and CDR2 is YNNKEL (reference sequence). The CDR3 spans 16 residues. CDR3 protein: CASSRKRQGLDEKLFF. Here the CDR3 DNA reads TGTGCCAGCAGCCGGAAGAGGCAGGGACTCGATGAAAAACTGTTTTTT.

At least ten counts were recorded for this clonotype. CDR3 sequence reads: CASSFQDRGDEAFF. CDR3 sequence (DNA): TGTGCCAGCAGCTTCCAAGACAGGGGGGATGAAGCTTTCTTT. The chain couples TRBV7-9 to TRBJ1-1, with 9 bases fitting TRBD1. V shed 3 bases, J shed 7 bases, and the junction held 6 bases outside the gene matches. This CDR3 has 14 amino acids. Looked up from germline, CDR1 is SEHNR and CDR2 is FQNEAQ (reference sequence).

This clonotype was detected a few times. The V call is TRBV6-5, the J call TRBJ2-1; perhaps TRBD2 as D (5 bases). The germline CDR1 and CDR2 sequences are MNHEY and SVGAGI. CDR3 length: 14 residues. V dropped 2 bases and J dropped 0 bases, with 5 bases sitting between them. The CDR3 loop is CASSYEGSYNEQFF. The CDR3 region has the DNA TGTGCCAGCAGTTACGAGGGCTCCTACAATGAGCAGTTCTTC.

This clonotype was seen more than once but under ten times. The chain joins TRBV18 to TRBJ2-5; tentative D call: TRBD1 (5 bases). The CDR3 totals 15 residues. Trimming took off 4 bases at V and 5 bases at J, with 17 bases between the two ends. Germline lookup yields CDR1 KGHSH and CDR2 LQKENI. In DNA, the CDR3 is TGTGCCAGCTCACGGGCGACAGTGGTCGGGGAGACCCAGTACTTC. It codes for CASSRATVVGETQYF.

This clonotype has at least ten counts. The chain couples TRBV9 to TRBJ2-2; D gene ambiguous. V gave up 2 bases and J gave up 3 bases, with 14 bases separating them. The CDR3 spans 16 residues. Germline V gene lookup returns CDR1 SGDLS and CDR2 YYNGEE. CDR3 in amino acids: CASSVFSWADTGELFF. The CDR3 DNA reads TGTGCCAGCAGCGTGTTCTCATGGGCGGACACCGGGGAGCTGTTTTTT.

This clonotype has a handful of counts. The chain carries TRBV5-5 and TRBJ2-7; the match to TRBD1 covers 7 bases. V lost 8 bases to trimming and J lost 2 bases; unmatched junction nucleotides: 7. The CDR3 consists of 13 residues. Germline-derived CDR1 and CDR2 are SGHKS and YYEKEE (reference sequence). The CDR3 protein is CARRTGRTYEQYV. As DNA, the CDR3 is TGTGCCAGGAGGACAGGAAGGACCTACGAGCAGTACGTC.

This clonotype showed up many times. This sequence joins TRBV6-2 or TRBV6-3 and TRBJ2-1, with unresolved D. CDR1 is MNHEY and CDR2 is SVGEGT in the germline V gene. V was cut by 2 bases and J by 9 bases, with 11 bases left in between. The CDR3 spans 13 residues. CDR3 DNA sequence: TGTGCCAGCAGTTACGACTCGGATACTGAGCAGTTCTTC. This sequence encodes CASSYDSDTEQFF.

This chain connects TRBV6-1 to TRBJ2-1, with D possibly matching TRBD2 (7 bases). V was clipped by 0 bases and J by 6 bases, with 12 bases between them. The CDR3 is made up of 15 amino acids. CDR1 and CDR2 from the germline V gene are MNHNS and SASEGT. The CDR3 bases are TGTGCCAGCAGTGAAGCGGGGGGGCGTATCAATGAGCAGTTCTTC. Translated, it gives CASSEAGGRINEQFF.

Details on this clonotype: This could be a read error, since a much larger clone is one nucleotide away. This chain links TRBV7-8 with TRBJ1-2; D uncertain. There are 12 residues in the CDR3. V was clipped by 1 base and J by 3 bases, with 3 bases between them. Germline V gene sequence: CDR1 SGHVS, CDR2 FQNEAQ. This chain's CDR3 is CASSLEHYGYTF. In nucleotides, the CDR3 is TGTGCCAGCAGCTTAGAGCACTATGGCTACACCTTC.

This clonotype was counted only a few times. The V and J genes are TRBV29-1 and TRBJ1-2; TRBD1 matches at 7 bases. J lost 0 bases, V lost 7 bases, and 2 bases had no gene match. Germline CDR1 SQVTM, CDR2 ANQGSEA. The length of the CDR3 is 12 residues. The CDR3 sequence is CSGGQTNYGYTF. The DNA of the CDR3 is TGCAGCGGGGGACAGACTAACTATGGCTACACCTTC. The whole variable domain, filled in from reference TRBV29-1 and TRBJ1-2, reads SAVISQKPSRDICQRGTSLTIQCQVDSQVTMMFWYRQQPGQSLTLIATANQGSEATYESGFVIDKFPISRPNLTFSTLTVSNMSPEDSSIYLCSGGQTNYGYTFGSGTRLTVV.

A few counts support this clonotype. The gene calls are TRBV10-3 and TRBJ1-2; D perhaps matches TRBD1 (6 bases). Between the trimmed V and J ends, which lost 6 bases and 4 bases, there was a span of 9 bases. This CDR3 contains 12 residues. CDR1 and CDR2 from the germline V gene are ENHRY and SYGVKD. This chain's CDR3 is CAISGGGYGYTF. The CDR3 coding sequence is TGTGCCATCAGCGGAGGGGGCTATGGCTACACCTTC.

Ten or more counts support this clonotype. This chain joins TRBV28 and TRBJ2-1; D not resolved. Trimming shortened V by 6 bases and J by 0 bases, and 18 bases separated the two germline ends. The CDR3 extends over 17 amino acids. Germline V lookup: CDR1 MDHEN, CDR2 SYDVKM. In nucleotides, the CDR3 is TGTGCCAGCAGCCCCATTTCTAGGGCGAGCTCCTACAATGAGCAGTTCTTC. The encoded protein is CASSPISRASSYNEQFF.

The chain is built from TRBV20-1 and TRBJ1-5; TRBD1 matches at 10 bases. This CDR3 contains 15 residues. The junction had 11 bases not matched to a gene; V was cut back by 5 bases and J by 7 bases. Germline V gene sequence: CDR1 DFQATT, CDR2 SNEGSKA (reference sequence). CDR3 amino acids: CSAVSRDRGEQPQHF. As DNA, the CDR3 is TGCAGTGCTGTTTCCCGGGACAGGGGTGAACAGCCCCAGCATTTT.

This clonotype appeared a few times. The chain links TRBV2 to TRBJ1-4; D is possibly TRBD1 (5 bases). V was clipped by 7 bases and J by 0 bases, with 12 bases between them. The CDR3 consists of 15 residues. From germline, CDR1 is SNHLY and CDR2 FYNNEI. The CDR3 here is CASTRGLTTNEKLFF. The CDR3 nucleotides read TGTGCCAGCACGAGGGGTTTGACAACTAATGAAAAACTGTTTTTT.

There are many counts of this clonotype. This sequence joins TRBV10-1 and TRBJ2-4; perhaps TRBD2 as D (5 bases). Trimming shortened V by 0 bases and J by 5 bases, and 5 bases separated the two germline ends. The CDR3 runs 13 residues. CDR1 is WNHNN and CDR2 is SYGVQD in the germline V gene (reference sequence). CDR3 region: CASSESGENIQYF. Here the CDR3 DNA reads TGCGCCAGCAGTGAGTCCGGGGAAAACATTCAGTACTTC.